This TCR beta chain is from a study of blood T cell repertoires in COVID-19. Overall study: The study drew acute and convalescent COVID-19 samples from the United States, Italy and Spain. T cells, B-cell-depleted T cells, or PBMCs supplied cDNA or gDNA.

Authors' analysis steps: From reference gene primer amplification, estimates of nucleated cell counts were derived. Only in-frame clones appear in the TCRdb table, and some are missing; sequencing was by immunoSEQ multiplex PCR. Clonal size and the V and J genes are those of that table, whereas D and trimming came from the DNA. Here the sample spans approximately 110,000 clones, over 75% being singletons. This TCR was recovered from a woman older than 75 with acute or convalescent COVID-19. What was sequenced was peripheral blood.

Here the CDR3 reads CASSQGFPPRGETQYF. For the CDR3, the DNA is TGCGCCAGCAGCCAAGGGTTCCCCCCCAGGGGAGAGACCCAGTACTTC. J is TRBJ2-5 and V is TRBV4-3; D may be TRBD1 (6 bases). The germline V gene has CDR1 LGHNA and CDR2 YSLEER. The CDR3 extends over 16 amino acids. Trimming stripped 1 base from V and 4 bases from J, with 16 bases between.